A single sample is the source of the 3 T cell receptor beta chains below, sequenced in a study of CD8 T cells in ankylosing spondylitis. TCRdb reanalysed the 5' RACE reads using MiXCR and keeps one entry per CDR3 protein. The sample shows some 140,000 distinct CDR3 sequences, roughly 8% of them seen only once. Sequencing was carried out using synovial fluid, either unsorted or a sorted T cell fraction (not recorded which). All receptors come from a male donor with ankylosing spondylitis.

This clonotype was detected ten times or more. The V and J genes are TRBV5-5 and TRBJ1-2, with TRBD1 matching over 8 bases. The CDR3 totals 16 residues. Trimming removed 2 bases from V and 5 bases from J; junction bases left unmatched: 11. CDR1 is SGHKS, CDR2 YYEKEE, per germline (reference sequence). The CDR3 reads CASSLKLGQGAYGYTF. CDR3 in DNA: TGTGCCAGCAGCTTAAAGCTAGGCCAGGGGGCTTATGGCTACACCTTC.

The chain uses TRBV20-1 and TRBJ2-5; 9 positions match TRBD1. Trimming took 6 bases from V and 4 from J; bases not matched to a gene: 6. The CDR3 covers 13 residues. Germline loops: CDR1 DFQATT, CDR2 SNEGSKA (reference sequence). The CDR3: CSATGGLGETQYF. The CDR3 nucleotides are TGCAGTGCAACAGGGGGCCTTGGAGAGACCCAGTACTTC.

J is TRBJ1-1 and V is TRBV4-3; 8 bases fit TRBD1. V gave up 2 bases and J gave up 5 bases; unmatched junction bases: 4. The CDR3 sequence is 14 residues long. Germline CDR1 LGHNA, CDR2 YSLEER. Here the CDR3 DNA reads TGCGCCAGCAGCCAACCAGGACAGGGTACTGAAGCTTTCTTT. Translating gives CASSQPGQGTEAFF.